A selection of T cell receptor beta chains follows, all from one sample in a study of OX40 agonist ivuxolimab in advanced cancers. Repertoires were generated with immunoSEQ multiplex PCR, while TCRdb's copy carries only in-frame clones and drops some. The sample has approximately 22,000 clones; 70% to 90% are singletons. The material sequenced was CD4+ or CD8+ T cells sorted from blood, taken in a trial of the OX40 agonist ivuxolimab. These receptors all come from an adult with an advanced solid tumor such as melanoma, head and neck, liver or kidney cancer. Each CDR3 is given with its conserved first and last residue. The order of the fields is J gene, V gene, D gene, clone size, CDR3 protein, CDR3 DNA. A D gene is named only where the DNA matches it firmly. Some rows have no size entry. The others give once, few or many, or a class for an expanded clone.

j_gene: TRBJ2-7; v_gene: TRBV5-1; d_gene: TRBD1; abundance: -; CDR3aa: CASAGTDSYEQYF; CDR3nt: TGCGCCAGCGCCGGGACAGATTCCTACGAGCAGTACTTC
j_gene: TRBJ2-2; v_gene: TRBV30; d_gene: TRBD1; abundance: -; CDR3aa: CAWRQGRGELFF; CDR3nt: TGTGCCTGGAGACAGGGGCGCGGGGAGCTGTTTTTT
j_gene: TRBJ2-6; v_gene: TRBV19; d_gene: -; abundance: -; CDR3aa: CASVPRGANVLTF; CDR3nt: TGTGCCAGTGTCCCCCGTGGGGCCAACGTCCTGACTTTC
j_gene: TRBJ2-2; v_gene: TRBV4-2; d_gene: TRBD2; abundance: few; CDR3aa: CASSQTLSGGHRIGELFF; CDR3nt: TGTGCCAGCAGCCAAACGTTGAGCGGGGGGCACCGGATCGGGGAGCTGTTTTTT
j_gene: TRBJ2-5; v_gene: TRBV5-6; d_gene: TRBD1; abundance: -; CDR3aa: CASMNPGQTEETQYF; CDR3nt: TGTGCCAGCATGAACCCGGGACAGACAGAAGAGACCCAGTACTTC
j_gene: TRBJ2-7; v_gene: TRBV6-6; d_gene: -; abundance: few; CDR3aa: CASSYVSYEQYF; CDR3nt: TGTGCCAGCAGTTACGTGTCCTACGAGCAGTACTTC
j_gene: TRBJ1-5; v_gene: TRBV5-6; d_gene: -; abundance: few; CDR3aa: CASSIEGISNQPQHF; CDR3nt: TGTGCCAGCAGCATAGAGGGGATAAGCAATCAGCCCCAGCATTTT
j_gene: TRBJ2-7; v_gene: TRBV7-6; d_gene: -; abundance: medium-sized; CDR3aa: CASSLGQGGYEQYF; CDR3nt: TGTGCCAGCAGCTTAGGCCAGGGCGGCTACGAGCAGTACTTC
j_gene: TRBJ1-4; v_gene: TRBV2; d_gene: -; abundance: once; CDR3aa: CASSEPQDRQDEKLFF; CDR3nt: TGTGCCAGCAGTGAGCCCCAGGACAGACAGGATGAAAAACTGTTTTTT
j_gene: TRBJ2-5; v_gene: TRBV6-5; d_gene: -; abundance: -; CDR3aa: CASSRRQTEETQYF; CDR3nt: TGTGCCAGCAGCCGCAGACAGACAGAAGAGACCCAGTACTTC
j_gene: TRBJ1-6; v_gene: TRBV10-3; d_gene: -; abundance: many; CDR3aa: CATRDLEAGDNSPLHF; CDR3nt: TGTGCCACTAGGGACCTTGAGGCTGGAGATAATTCACCCCTCCACTTT
j_gene: TRBJ2-7; v_gene: TRBV9; d_gene: TRBD2; abundance: -; CDR3aa: CASSVSGTSEQYF; CDR3nt: TGTGCCAGCAGCGTATCCGGGACTAGCGAGCAGTACTTC
j_gene: TRBJ2-7; v_gene: TRBV6-1; d_gene: TRBD2; abundance: -; CDR3aa: CASSGGEEGSEQYF; CDR3nt: TGTGCCAGCAGCGGGGGGGAGGAGGGCTCCGAGCAGTACTTC
j_gene: TRBJ1-1; v_gene: TRBV2; d_gene: TRBD1; abundance: -; CDR3aa: CASSERRDREGTEAFF; CDR3nt: TGTGCCAGCAGTGAACGTAGGGACAGGGAAGGCACTGAAGCTTTCTTT
j_gene: TRBJ2-7; v_gene: TRBV5-5; d_gene: -; abundance: -; CDR3aa: CASSQGSFYEQYF; CDR3nt: TGTGCCAGCAGCCAGGGATCCTTCTACGAGCAGTACTTC